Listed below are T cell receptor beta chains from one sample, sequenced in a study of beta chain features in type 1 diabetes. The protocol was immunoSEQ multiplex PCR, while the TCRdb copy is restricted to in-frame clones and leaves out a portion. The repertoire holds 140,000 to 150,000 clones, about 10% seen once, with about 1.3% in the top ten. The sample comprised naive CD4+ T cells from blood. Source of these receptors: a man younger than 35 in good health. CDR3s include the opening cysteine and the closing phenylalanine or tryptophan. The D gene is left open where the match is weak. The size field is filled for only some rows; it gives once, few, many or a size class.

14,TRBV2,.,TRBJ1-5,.,CASSDKQPNQPQHF,TGTGCCAGCAGTGATAAACAGCCCAATCAGCCCCAGCATTTT
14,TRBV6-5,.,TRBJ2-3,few,CASSYSRYSDTQYF,TGTGCCAGCAGTTACTCCAGGTACTCAGATACGCAGTATTTT
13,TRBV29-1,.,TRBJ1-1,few,CSVITFRGTEAFF,TGCAGCGTGATCACCTTCAGGGGCACTGAAGCTTTCTTT
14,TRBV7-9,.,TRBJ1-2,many,CASSDSWGDYGYTF,TGTGCCAGCAGCGATTCTTGGGGCGACTATGGCTACACCTTC
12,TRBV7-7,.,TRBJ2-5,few,CASSQEGETQYF,TGTGCCAGCAGCCAGGAGGGGGAGACCCAGTACTTC
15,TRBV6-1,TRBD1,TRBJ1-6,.,CASSERTGVTSPLHF,TGTGCCAGCAGTGAAAGGACAGGGGTGACTTCACCCCTCCACTTT
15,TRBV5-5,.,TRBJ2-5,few,CASSPGGTTGETQYF,TGTGCCAGCAGCCCCGGCGGGACCACGGGGGAGACCCAGTACTTC
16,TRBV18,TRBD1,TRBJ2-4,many,CASSPATGGRGDIQYF,TGTGCCAGCTCACCAGCGACAGGGGGTCGTGGTGACATTCAGTACTTC
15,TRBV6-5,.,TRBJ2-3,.,CASSSRQGSTDTQYF,TGTGCCAGCAGTTCCCGGCAGGGGTCGACAGATACGCAGTATTTT
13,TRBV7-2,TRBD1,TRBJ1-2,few,CASRLGGFYGYTF,TGTGCCAGCAGACTAGGGGGCTTCTATGGCTACACCTTC
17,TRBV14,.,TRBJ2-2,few,CASSQDWGTANTGELFF,TGTGCCAGCAGCCAAGACTGGGGGACTGCGAACACCGGGGAGCTGTTTTTT
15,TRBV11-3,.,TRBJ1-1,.,CASHPGGGQNTEAFF,TGTGCCAGCCATCCAGGAGGAGGGCAGAACACTGAAGCTTTCTTT
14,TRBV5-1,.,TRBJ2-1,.,CASSFGRVDNEQFF,TGCGCCAGCAGCTTCGGGCGGGTCGACAATGAGCAGTTCTTC
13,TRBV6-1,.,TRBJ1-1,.,CASIQMAGFTAFF,TGTGCCAGCATCCAGATGGCAGGGTTTACAGCTTTCTTT
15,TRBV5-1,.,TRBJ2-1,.,CASSLRTESYNEQFF,TGCGCCAGCAGCTTGAGGACAGAATCCTACAATGAGCAGTTCTTC
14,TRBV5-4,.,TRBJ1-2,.,CASSQDAGLGGYTF,TGCGCCAGCAGCCAAGATGCAGGGTTGGGGGGCTACACCTTC
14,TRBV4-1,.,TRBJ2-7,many,CASSQGHRPTEQYF,TGCGCCAGCAGCCAAGGCCACAGACCTACGGAGCAGTACTTC
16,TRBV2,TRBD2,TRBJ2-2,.,CASTGKGLRQTGELFF,TGTGCCAGCACTGGAAAGGGACTACGGCAGACCGGGGAGCTGTTTTTT
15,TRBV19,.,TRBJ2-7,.,CASSIASGQSYEQYF,TGTGCCAGTAGTATAGCCTCAGGACAGTCCTACGAGCAGTACTTC
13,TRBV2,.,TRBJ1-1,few,CASSRDDGTEAFF,TGTGCCAGCAGCCGGGATGACGGCACTGAAGCTTTCTTT
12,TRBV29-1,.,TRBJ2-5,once,CSASRLWETQYF,TGCAGTGCTTCGCGGTTGTGGGAGACCCAGTACTTC
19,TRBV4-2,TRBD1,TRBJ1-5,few,CASSRDRVWSATSNQPQHF,TGTGCCAGCAGCCGAGACAGGGTTTGGAGCGCTACGAGCAATCAGCCCCAGCATTTT
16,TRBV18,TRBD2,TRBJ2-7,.,CASSNSQREFSYEQYF,TGTGCCAGCTCAAACTCCCAGCGGGAGTTCTCCTACGAGCAGTACTTC
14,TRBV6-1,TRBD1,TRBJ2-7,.,CASTGQGRSYEQYF,TGTGCCAGCACAGGACAGGGAAGGTCCTACGAGCAGTACTTC
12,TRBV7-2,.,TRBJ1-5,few,CASGDPGQPQHF,TGTGCCAGCGGCGATCCAGGGCAGCCCCAGCATTTT
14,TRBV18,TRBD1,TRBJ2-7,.,CASSPTTGRSEQYF,TGTGCCAGCTCACCTACGACAGGGCGCTCCGAGCAGTACTTC
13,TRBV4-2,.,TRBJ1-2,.,CASSPQGTYGYTF,TGTGCCAGCAGCCCCCAGGGTACCTATGGCTACACCTTC
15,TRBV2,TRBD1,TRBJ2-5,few,CASRSNRGLGETQYF,TGTGCCAGCAGGAGTAACAGGGGGCTTGGAGAGACCCAGTACTTC
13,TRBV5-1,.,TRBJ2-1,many,CASSLTSRDEQFF,TGCGCCAGCAGCTTGACTAGCCGGGATGAGCAGTTCTTC
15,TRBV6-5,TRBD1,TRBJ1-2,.,CASSTEGQAAYGYTF,TGTGCCAGCAGTACCGAAGGACAGGCCGCCTATGGCTACACCTTC
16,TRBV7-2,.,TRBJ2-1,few,CASSSRQASSYNEQFF,TGTGCCAGCAGCTCCCGGCAGGCGAGCTCCTACAATGAGCAGTTCTTC
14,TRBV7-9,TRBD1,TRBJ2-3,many,CASSLDRATDTQYF,TGTGCCAGCAGTCTCGACAGGGCCACAGATACGCAGTATTTT
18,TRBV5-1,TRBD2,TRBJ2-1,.,CASSLAAGGMSSYNEQFF,TGCGCCAGCAGCTTGGCAGCGGGGGGGATGAGCTCCTACAATGAGCAGTTCTTC
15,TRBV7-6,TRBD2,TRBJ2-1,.,CASSILAVLGNEQFF,TGTGCCAGCAGCATACTAGCGGTACTAGGCAATGAGCAGTTCTTC
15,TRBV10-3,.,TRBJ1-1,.,CAISGGGELNTEAFF,TGTGCCATCAGTGGGGGCGGGGAACTGAACACTGAAGCTTTCTTT
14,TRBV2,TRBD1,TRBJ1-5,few,CASSRQGARQPQHF,TGTGCCAGCAGCAGACAGGGGGCTCGTCAGCCCCAGCATTTT
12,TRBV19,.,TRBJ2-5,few,CASSRGEETQYF,TGTGCCAGTAGTAGGGGGGAGGAGACCCAGTACTTC
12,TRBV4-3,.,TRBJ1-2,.,CASSQEGVGYTF,TGCGCCAGCAGCCAAGAGGGCGTCGGCTACACCTTC
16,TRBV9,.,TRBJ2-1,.,CASSSSRGRSYNEQFF,TGTGCCAGCAGCTCTTCTAGAGGCCGCTCCTACAATGAGCAGTTCTTC
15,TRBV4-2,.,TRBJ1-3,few,CASSQVGGTGNTIYF,TGTGCCAGCAGCCAAGTGGGAGGGACGGGAAACACCATATATTTT
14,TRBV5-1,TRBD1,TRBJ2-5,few,CASSTGQGRETQYF,TGCGCCAGCAGCACCGGACAGGGGCGAGAGACCCAGTACTTC
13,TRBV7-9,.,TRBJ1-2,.,CASSYGANYGYTF,TGTGCCAGCAGCTACGGGGCTAACTATGGCTACACCTTC
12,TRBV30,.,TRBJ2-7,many,CAWADNSYEQYF,TGTGCCTGGGCTGACAACTCCTACGAGCAGTACTTC
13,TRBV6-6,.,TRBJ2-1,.,CASSPRLSDEQFF,TGTGCCAGCAGTCCAAGACTATCCGATGAGCAGTTCTTC
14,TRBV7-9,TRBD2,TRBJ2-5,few,CASSLTSSQETQYF,TGTGCCAGCAGCCTGACTAGCAGCCAAGAGACCCAGTACTTC
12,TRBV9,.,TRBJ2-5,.,CASSVVPQVQYF,TGTGCCAGCAGCGTAGTCCCCCAGGTCCAGTACTTC
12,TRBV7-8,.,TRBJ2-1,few,CASSRTWNEQFF,TGTGCCAGCAGCCGAACTTGGAATGAGCAGTTCTTC
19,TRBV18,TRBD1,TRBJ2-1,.,CASSPLFTKDRGPNNEQFF,TGTGCCAGCTCACCACTTTTCACCAAGGACAGGGGGCCCAACAATGAGCAGTTCTTC
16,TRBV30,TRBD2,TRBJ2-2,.,CAWGTSGSTNTGELFF,TGTGCCTGGGGTACTAGCGGGAGTACGAACACCGGGGAGCTGTTTTTT
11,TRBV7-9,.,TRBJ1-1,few,CASSPHFLAFF,TGTGCCAGCAGCCCCCATTTTTTAGCTTTCTTT
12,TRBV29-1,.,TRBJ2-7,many,CSVGGASYEQYF,TGCAGCGTTGGTGGGGCCTCCTACGAGCAGTACTTC